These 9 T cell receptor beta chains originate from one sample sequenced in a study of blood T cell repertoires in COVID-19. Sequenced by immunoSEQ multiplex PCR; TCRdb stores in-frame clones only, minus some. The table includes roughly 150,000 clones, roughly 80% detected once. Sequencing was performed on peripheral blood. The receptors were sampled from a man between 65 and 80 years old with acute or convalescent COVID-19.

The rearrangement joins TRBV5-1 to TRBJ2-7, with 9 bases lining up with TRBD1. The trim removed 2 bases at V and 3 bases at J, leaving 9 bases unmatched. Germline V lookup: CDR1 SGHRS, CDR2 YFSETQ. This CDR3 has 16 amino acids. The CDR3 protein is CASSFNPGQGIYEQYF. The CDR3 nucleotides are TGCGCCAGCAGCTTCAACCCGGGACAGGGTATCTACGAGCAGTACTTC.

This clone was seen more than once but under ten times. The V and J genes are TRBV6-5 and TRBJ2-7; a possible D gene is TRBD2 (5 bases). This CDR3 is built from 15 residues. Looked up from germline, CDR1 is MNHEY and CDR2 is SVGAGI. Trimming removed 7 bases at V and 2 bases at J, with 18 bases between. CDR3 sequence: CASKVYGGSPYEQYF. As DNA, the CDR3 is TGTGCCAGCAAAGTTTACGGCGGGTCCCCCTACGAGCAGTACTTC.

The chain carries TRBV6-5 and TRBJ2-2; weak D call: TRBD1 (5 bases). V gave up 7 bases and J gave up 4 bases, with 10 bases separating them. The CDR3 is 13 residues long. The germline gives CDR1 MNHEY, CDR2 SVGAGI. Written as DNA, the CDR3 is TGTGCCAGCAAGCCAGGGCCCACCGGGGAGCTGTTTTTT. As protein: CASKPGPTGELFF.

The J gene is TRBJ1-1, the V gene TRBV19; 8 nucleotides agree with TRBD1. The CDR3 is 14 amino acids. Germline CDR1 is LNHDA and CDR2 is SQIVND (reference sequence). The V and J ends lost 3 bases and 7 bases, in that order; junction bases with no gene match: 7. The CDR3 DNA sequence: TGTGCCAGTAGTATCAAAGGACAGGGAATTGAAGCTTTCTTT. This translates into CASSIKGQGIEAFF.

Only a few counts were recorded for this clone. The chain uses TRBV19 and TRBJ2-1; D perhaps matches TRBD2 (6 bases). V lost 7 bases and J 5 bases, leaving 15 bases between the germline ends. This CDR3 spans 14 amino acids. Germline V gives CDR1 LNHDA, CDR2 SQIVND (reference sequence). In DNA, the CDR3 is TGTGCCAGTACCAAGACTAGGAGACACAATGAGCAGTTCTTC. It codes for CASTKTRRHNEQFF. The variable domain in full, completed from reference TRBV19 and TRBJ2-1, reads DGGITQSPKYLFRKEGQNVTLSCEQNLNHDAMYWYRQDPGQGLRLIYYSQIVNDFQKGDIAEGYSVSREKKESFPLTVTSAQKNPTAFYLCASTKTRRHNEQFFGPGTRLTVL.

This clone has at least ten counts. The CDR3: CASSWKGVNTEAFF. The CDR3 DNA sequence: TGTGCCAGCAGTTGGAAGGGGGTGAACACTGAAGCTTTCTTT. The rearrangement joins TRBV27 to TRBJ1-1; D might be TRBD1 (6 bases). Germline V lookup: CDR1 MNHEY, CDR2 SMNVEV (reference sequence). Between the trimmed V and J ends, which lost 4 bases and 0 bases, there was a span of 9 bases. The CDR3 is made up of 14 amino acids.

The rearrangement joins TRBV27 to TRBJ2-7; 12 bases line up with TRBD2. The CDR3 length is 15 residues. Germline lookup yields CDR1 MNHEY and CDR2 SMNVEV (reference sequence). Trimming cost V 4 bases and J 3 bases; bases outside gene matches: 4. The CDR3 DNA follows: TGTGCCAGCAGTTCTACTAGCGGGAGGCTCTACGAGCAGTACTTC. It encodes CASSSTSGRLYEQYF.

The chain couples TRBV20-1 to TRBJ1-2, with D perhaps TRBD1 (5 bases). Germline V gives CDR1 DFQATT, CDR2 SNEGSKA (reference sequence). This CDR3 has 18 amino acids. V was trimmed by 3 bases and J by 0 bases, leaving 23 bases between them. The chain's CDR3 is CSASSPSTGKRSNYGYTF. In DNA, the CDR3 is TGCAGTGCTAGTAGTCCCAGTACAGGAAAGCGTTCTAACTATGGCTACACCTTC.

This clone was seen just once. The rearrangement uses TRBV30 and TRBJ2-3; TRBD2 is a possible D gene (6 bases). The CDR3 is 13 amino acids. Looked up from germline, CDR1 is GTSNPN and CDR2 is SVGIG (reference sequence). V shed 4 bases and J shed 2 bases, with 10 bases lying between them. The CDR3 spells CAWTRGSTDTQYF. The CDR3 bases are TGTGCCTGGACGCGGGGCTCCACAGATACGCAGTATTTT.